The present entry profiles one T cell receptor (beta chain) with its context. The data stem from a study of blood T cell repertoires in COVID-19. The overall study: Acute and convalescent COVID-19 specimens originated in the United States, Italy and Spain. Sources were T cells, B-cell-depleted T cells, or PBMCs; the material itself was cDNA or gDNA.

This CDR3 is 13 amino acids long. With 5 bases removed from V and 5 bases from J, the gap between germline ends came to 13 bases. Germline CDR1 and CDR2: LNHDA and SQIVND (reference sequence). Per the authors' pipeline: Reference gene primer amplification gave estimated nucleated cell counts. Assay: immunoSEQ multiplex PCR; the TCRdb copy retains only in-frame clones and omits some. The V and J calls and the clone size are those of that table, but D and trimming were determined from the DNA. Found here are around 50,000 clones, roughly nine tenths of them singletons; the top ten hold more than 2%. The receptor was isolated from a human donor in a cohort sampled during active COVID-19. This chain uses TRBV19 with TRBJ2-7, with D tentatively TRBD1 (5 bases). Source material: peripheral blood. Here the CDR3 reads CASSVRVRDEQYF. The CDR3 DNA sequence: TGTGCCAGTAGTGTCCGGGTCAGGGACGAGCAGTACTTC. Filled out from reference TRBV19 and TRBJ2-7, the complete variable domain reads DGGITQSPKYLFRKEGQNVTLSCEQNLNHDAMYWYRQDPGQGLRLIYYSQIVNDFQKGDIAEGYSVSREKKESFPLTVTSAQKNPTAFYLCASSVRVRDEQYFGPGTRLTVT.